This T cell receptor beta chain was documented in a study of T cell repertoires in aging, cancer and after chemotherapy. Across the whole study: Over several months to years, re-sampled healthy donor repertoires clearly shared clones. Roughly 8.8 million TCR reads made up the full dataset.

Rearranged V-D-J TRB sequences were amplified with a mixed TRB-A/B primer pool. Using its own MiXCR run on the multiplex PCR reads, TCRdb lists one record per CDR3 protein. Of 4,500 or so distinct CDR3 sequences listed, 29% are singletons. Amplification of TCR beta used genomic DNA extracted from peripheral blood. Findings and caveats of the study: Untreated cancer patients had significantly lower blood TCR diversity than age-matched healthy donors. Healthy donors lost TCR diversity with age mainly through richness, cancer patients through richness and evenness.

With respect to this clonotype: Its antigen is not known.

The sample taken for sequencing was blood. The TCR was taken from a human donor in good health.

CDR3 residues: CASSLEGLASYEQYF. The CDR3 bases are TGTGCCAGCAGCTTAGAGGGGCTAGCGAGCTACGAGCAGTACTTC. This chain links TRBV11-1 with TRBJ2-7, with D perhaps matching TRBD2 (6 bases). The germline V and J ends were trimmed by 1 base and 3 bases, with 13 bases remaining between them. The CDR3 totals 15 residues. Germline CDR1 reads SGHAT; CDR2 reads FQDESV (reference sequence). Combining the CDR3 with reference TRBV11-1 and TRBJ2-7 gives the whole variable domain EAEVAQSPRYKITEKSQAVAFWCDPISGHATLYWYRQILGQGPELLVQFQDESVVDDSQLPKDRFSAERLKGVDSTLKIQPAELGDSAMYLCASSLEGLASYEQYFGPGTRLTVT.